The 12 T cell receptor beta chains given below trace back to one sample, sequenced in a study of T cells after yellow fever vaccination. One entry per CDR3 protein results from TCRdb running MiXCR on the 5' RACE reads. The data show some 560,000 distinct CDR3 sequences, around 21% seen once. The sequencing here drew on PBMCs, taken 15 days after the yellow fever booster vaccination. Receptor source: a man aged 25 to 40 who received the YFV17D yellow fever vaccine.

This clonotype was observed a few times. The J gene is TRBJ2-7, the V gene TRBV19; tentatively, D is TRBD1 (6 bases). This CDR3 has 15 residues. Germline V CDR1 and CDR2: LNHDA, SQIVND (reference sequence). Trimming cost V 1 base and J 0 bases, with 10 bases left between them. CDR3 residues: CASSIGDIGSYEQYF. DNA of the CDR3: TGTGCCAGTAGTATAGGGGACATCGGCTCCTACGAGCAGTACTTC.

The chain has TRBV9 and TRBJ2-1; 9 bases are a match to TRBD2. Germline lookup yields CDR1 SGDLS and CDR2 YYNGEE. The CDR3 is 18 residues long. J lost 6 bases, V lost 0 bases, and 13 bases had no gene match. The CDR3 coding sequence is TGTGCCAGCAGCGTAGATGGGAGCGGGAGGAGGGGGGGCAATGAGCAGTTCTTC. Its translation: CASSVDGSGRRGGNEQFF.

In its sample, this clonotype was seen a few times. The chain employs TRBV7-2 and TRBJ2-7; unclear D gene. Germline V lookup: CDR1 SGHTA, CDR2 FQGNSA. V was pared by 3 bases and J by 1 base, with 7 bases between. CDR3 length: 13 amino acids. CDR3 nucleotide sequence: TGTGCCAGCAGCTTCCATGGATCCTACGAGCAGTACTTC. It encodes CASSFHGSYEQYF.

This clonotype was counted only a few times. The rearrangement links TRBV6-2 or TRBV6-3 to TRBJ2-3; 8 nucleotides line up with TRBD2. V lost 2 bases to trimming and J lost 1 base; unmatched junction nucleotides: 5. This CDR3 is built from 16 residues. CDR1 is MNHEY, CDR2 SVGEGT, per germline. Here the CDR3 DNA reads TGTGCCAGCAGTTACCTTCCGCGGGAGGGCACAGATACGCAGTATTTT. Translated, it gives CASSYLPREGTDTQYF.

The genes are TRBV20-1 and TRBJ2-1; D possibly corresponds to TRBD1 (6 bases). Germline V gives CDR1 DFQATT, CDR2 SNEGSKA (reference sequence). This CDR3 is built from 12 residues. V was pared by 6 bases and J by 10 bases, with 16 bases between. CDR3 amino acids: CSAPPAGGEQFF. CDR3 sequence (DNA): TGCAGTGCGCCTCCGGCTGGGGGCGAGCAGTTCTTC.

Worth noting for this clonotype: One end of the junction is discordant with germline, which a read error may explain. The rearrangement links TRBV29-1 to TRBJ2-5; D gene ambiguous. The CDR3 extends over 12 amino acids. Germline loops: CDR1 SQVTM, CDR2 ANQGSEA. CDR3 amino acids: CSVESVGEELHF. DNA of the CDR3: TGCAGCGTTGAATCCGTTGGCGAGGAACTTCACTTC.

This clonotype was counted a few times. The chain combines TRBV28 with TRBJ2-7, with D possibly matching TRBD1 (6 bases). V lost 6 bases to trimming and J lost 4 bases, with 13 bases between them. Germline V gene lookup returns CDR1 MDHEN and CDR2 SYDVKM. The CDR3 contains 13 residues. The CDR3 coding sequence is TGTGCCAGCAGGATTAACAGGGAGTACGAGCAGTACTTC. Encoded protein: CASRINREYEQYF.

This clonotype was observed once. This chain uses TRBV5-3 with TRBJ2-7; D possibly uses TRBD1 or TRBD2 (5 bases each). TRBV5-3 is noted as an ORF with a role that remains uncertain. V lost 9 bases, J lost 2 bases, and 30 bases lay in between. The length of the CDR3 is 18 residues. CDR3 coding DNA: TGTGCCATGAGCCCCGGGCTTATCGGGACCTGGGGGACCTACGAGCAGTACTTC. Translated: CAMSPGLIGTWGTYEQYF.

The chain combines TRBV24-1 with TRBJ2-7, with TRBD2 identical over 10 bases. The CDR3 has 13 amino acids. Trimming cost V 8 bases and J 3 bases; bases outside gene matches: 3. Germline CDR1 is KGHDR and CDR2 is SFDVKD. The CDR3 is CATIWTSGYEQYF. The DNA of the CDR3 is TGTGCCACCATTTGGACTAGCGGCTACGAGCAGTACTTC.

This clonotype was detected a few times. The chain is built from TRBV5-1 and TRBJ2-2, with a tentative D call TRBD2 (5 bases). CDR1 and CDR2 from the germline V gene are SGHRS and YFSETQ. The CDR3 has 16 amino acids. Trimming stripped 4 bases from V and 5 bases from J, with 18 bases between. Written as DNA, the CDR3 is TGCGCCAGCAGCATAGGACGGGGAGTAGAGACCGGGGAGCTGTTTTTT. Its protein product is CASSIGRGVETGELFF.

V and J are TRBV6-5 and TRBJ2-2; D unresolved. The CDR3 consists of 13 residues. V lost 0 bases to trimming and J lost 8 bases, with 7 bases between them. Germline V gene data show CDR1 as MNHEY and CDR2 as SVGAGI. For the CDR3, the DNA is TGTGCCAGCAGTTACTCCCTGGGGGGGGAGCTGTTTTTT. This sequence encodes CASSYSLGGELFF.

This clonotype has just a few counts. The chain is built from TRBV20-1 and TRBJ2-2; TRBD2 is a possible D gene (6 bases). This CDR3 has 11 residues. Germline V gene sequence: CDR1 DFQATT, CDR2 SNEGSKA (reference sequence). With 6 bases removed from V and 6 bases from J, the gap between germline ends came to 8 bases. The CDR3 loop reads CSAAGSGELFF. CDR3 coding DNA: TGCAGTGCCGCGGGGTCCGGGGAGCTGTTTTTT.